This record concerns one T cell receptor (beta chain) sequence. This entry is derived from a study of human thymus T cells. Here immunoSEQ multiplex PCR was the method, and the copy in TCRdb shows in-frame clones only, minus some. The sample consists of about 130,000 clones, about 95% of them appearing once. From resections taken during corrective heart surgery, the thymus tissue was obtained. The CDR3 sequence is 16 residues long. Germline V CDR1 and CDR2: ENHRY, SYGVKD. V shed 6 bases and J 4 bases; nucleotides not matched to a gene: 13. The chain uses TRBV10-3 and TRBJ2-7; TRBD1 matches at 9 bases. The source material was thymus tissue. The receptor was derived from a boy less than two years old with a congenital heart defect but otherwise immunologically healthy. Here the CDR3 reads CAISSTTGGGGYEQYF. The DNA of the CDR3 is TGTGCCATCAGCTCAACTACAGGGGGCGGCGGTTACGAGCAGTACTTC.